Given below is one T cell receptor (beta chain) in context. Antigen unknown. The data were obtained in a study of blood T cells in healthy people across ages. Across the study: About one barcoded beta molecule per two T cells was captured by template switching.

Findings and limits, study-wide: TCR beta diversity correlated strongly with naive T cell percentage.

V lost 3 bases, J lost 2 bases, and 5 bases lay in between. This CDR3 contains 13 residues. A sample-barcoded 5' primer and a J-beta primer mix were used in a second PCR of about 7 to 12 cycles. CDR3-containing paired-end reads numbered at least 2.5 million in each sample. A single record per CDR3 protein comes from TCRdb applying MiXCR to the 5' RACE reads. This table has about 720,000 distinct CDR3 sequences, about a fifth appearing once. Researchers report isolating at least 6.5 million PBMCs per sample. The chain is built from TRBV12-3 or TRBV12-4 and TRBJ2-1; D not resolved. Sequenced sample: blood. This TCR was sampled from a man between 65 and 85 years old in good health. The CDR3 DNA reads TGTGCCAGCAGTTTCGCGGCCTACAATGAGCAGTTCTTC. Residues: CASSFAAYNEQFF.